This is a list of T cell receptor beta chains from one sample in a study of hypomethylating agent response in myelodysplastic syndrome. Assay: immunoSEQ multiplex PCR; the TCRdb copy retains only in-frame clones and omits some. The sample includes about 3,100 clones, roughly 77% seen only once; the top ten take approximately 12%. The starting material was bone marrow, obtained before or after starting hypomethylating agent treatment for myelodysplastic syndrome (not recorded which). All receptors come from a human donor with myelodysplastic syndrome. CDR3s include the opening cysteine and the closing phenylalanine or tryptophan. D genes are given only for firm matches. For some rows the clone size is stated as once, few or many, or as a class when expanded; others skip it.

CDR3aa: CASSQKGLAGGQNTGELFF
CDR3nt: TGTGCCAGCAGCCAAAAGGGACTAGCGGGGGGGCAGAACACCGGGGAGCTGTTTTTT
abundance: .
j_gene: TRBJ2-2
v_gene: TRBV4-2
d_gene: TRBD2

CDR3aa: CASSPRYRLEQYF
CDR3nt: TGTGCCAGCAGCCCTAGGTACCGTTTAGAGCAGTACTTC
abundance: .
j_gene: TRBJ2-7
v_gene: TRBV9
d_gene: .

CDR3aa: CASSPRDVRNSPLHF
CDR3nt: TGTGCCAGCAGCCCTCGGGACGTAAGGAATTCACCCCTCCACTTT
abundance: .
j_gene: TRBJ1-6
v_gene: TRBV7-9
d_gene: .

CDR3aa: CASSESGGGPYEQYF
CDR3nt: TGTGCCAGCAGTGAAAGTGGGGGGGGCCCCTACGAGCAGTACTTC
abundance: .
j_gene: TRBJ2-7
v_gene: TRBV6-1
d_gene: .

CDR3aa: CASSFQGTKGYTF
CDR3nt: TGTGCCAGCAGCTTTCAGGGAACGAAAGGCTACACCTTC
abundance: few
j_gene: TRBJ1-2
v_gene: TRBV5-6
d_gene: .

CDR3aa: CASTTGQGAIGYTF
CDR3nt: TGTGCCAGCACTACAGGACAGGGGGCTATTGGCTACACCTTC
abundance: .
j_gene: TRBJ1-2
v_gene: TRBV6-6
d_gene: TRBD1

CDR3aa: CASSEAGTVNNSPLHF
CDR3nt: TGTGCCAGCAGTGAAGCCGGGACAGTGAATAATTCACCCCTCCACTTT
abundance: large
j_gene: TRBJ1-6
v_gene: TRBV2
d_gene: TRBD1

CDR3aa: CASSEVGTSGYEQYF
CDR3nt: TGTGCCAGCAGTGAAGTTGGGACTAGCGGGTACGAGCAGTACTTC
abundance: .
j_gene: TRBJ2-7
v_gene: TRBV2
d_gene: TRBD2

CDR3aa: CAPTVIRVYGYTF
CDR3nt: TGTGCCCCGACAGTTATAAGGGTCTATGGCTACACCTTC
abundance: once
j_gene: TRBJ1-2
v_gene: TRBV19
d_gene: .

CDR3aa: CASSPQRGGPLNEQFF
CDR3nt: TGTGCCAGTAGTCCCCAGAGGGGGGGGCCCCTGAATGAGCAGTTCTTC
abundance: .
j_gene: TRBJ2-1
v_gene: TRBV19
d_gene: .

CDR3aa: CASSKDRSDYEQYF
CDR3nt: TGTGCCAGCAGCAAGGACAGGAGTGACTACGAGCAGTACTTC
abundance: .
j_gene: TRBJ2-7
v_gene: TRBV7-6
d_gene: TRBD1

CDR3aa: CSVVFGRASTEAFF
CDR3nt: TGCAGCGTTGTTTTCGGCAGGGCTAGTACTGAAGCTTTCTTT
abundance: .
j_gene: TRBJ1-1
v_gene: TRBV29-1
d_gene: .

CDR3aa: CASSPGVSTNEKLFF
CDR3nt: TGCGCCAGCAGCCCGGGGGTTTCGACTAATGAAAAACTGTTTTTT
abundance: .
j_gene: TRBJ1-4
v_gene: TRBV5-1
d_gene: .

CDR3aa: CASSSLGGGAQETQYF
CDR3nt: TGTGCCAGCAGCTCCCTCGGCGGGGGGGCCCAAGAGACCCAGTACTTC
abundance: .
j_gene: TRBJ2-5
v_gene: TRBV7-7
d_gene: TRBD2

CDR3aa: CASRMMGENTIYF
CDR3nt: TGCGCCAGCAGAATGATGGGTGAAAACACCATATATTTT
abundance: .
j_gene: TRBJ1-3
v_gene: TRBV10-2
d_gene: .

CDR3aa: CASGLRGTTAGSYEQYF
CDR3nt: TGTGCTAGTGGTTTGAGGGGCACAACGGCCGGTAGCTACGAGCAGTACTTC
abundance: .
j_gene: TRBJ2-7
v_gene: TRBV12-5
d_gene: .

CDR3aa: CASSERDSISNQPQHF
CDR3nt: TGTGCCAGCAGTGAGCGGGACAGTATCAGCAATCAGCCCCAGCATTTT
abundance: few
j_gene: TRBJ1-5
v_gene: TRBV2
d_gene: TRBD1

CDR3aa: CASSLKRILLYEQYF
CDR3nt: TGTGCCAGCAGCTTGAAACGGATTCTCCTCTACGAGCAGTACTTC
abundance: few
j_gene: TRBJ2-7
v_gene: TRBV5-6
d_gene: .

CDR3aa: CASSLHGSGAGGGSYEQYF
CDR3nt: TGTGCCAGCAGCTTACACGGTTCAGGGGCGGGTGGGGGCTCCTACGAGCAGTACTTC
abundance: .
j_gene: TRBJ2-7
v_gene: TRBV7-2
d_gene: .

CDR3aa: CASSLTAGGLGEQFF
CDR3nt: TGTGCCAGCAGCTTAACAGCGGGGGGGCTTGGGGAGCAGTTCTTC
abundance: .
j_gene: TRBJ2-1
v_gene: TRBV7-2
d_gene: TRBD2

CDR3aa: CATSRGLAGVYNSPLHF
CDR3nt: TGTGCCACCAGCAGAGGGTTGGCGGGGGTCTACAATTCACCCCTCCACTTT
abundance: .
j_gene: TRBJ1-6
v_gene: TRBV15
d_gene: .

CDR3aa: CASSVEVQETQYF
CDR3nt: TGTGCCAGCAGCGTAGAGGTCCAAGAGACCCAGTACTTC
abundance: .
j_gene: TRBJ2-5
v_gene: TRBV9
d_gene: .

CDR3aa: CASSLEMHGYTF
CDR3nt: TGCGCCAGCAGCTTGGAGATGCATGGCTACACCTTC
abundance: .
j_gene: TRBJ1-2
v_gene: TRBV5-1
d_gene: .

CDR3aa: CASSSTGASGGNEQFF
CDR3nt: TGTGCCAGCAGCTCCACCGGGGCTAGCGGGGGCAATGAGCAGTTCTTC
abundance: .
j_gene: TRBJ2-1
v_gene: TRBV5-6
d_gene: TRBD2

CDR3aa: CASSRRTGGTEAFF
CDR3nt: TGTGCCAGCAGCCGCCGGACAGGGGGCACTGAAGCTTTCTTT
abundance: .
j_gene: TRBJ1-1
v_gene: TRBV14
d_gene: TRBD1

CDR3aa: CASISMLGQGGGYTF
CDR3nt: TGTGCCAGCATCTCTATGTTGGGACAGGGGGGCGGCTACACCTTC
abundance: .
j_gene: TRBJ1-2
v_gene: TRBV5-5
d_gene: TRBD1

CDR3aa: CASSQETGLYGYTF
CDR3nt: TGCGCCAGCAGCCAAGAGACAGGGCTCTATGGCTACACCTTC
abundance: few
j_gene: TRBJ1-2
v_gene: TRBV4-3
d_gene: TRBD1

CDR3aa: CASRLVPNTDTQYF
CDR3nt: TGTGCCAGCAGACTAGTCCCCAACACAGATACGCAGTATTTT
abundance: .
j_gene: TRBJ2-3
v_gene: TRBV6-6
d_gene: .

CDR3aa: CASSPRDRPTYEQYF
CDR3nt: TGTGCCAGCAGCCCCCGGGACAGGCCCACCTACGAGCAGTACTTC
abundance: .
j_gene: TRBJ2-7
v_gene: TRBV7-8
d_gene: TRBD1

CDR3aa: CSSSAAPGQGNSGELFF
CDR3nt: TGTTCCAGTAGTGCTGCCCCGGGACAGGGGAATTCCGGGGAGCTGTTTTTT
abundance: .
j_gene: TRBJ2-2
v_gene: TRBV19
d_gene: TRBD1

CDR3aa: CSARVTDTQYF
CDR3nt: TGCAGTGCTAGAGTTACAGATACGCAGTATTTT
abundance: once
j_gene: TRBJ2-3
v_gene: TRBV20-1
d_gene: .

CDR3aa: CASSFSPVSYEQYF
CDR3nt: TGTGCCAGCAGCTTCTCCCCCGTATCCTACGAGCAGTACTTC
abundance: .
j_gene: TRBJ2-7
v_gene: TRBV11-1
d_gene: .

CDR3aa: CASRPSGGYNEQFF
CDR3nt: TGCGCCAGCAGACCTAGCGGGGGTTACAATGAGCAGTTCTTC
abundance: .
j_gene: TRBJ2-1
v_gene: TRBV5-1
d_gene: TRBD2

CDR3aa: CASSEDFSYEQYF
CDR3nt: TGCGCCAGCAGTGAGGACTTCTCCTACGAGCAGTACTTC
abundance: few
j_gene: TRBJ2-7
v_gene: TRBV5-1
d_gene: .

CDR3aa: CAISESTSSLGQGLNEQYF
CDR3nt: TGTGCCATCAGTGAGTCGACATCAAGCCTGGGACAGGGGCTTAACGAGCAGTACTTC
abundance: .
j_gene: TRBJ2-7
v_gene: TRBV10-3
d_gene: TRBD1

CDR3aa: CASSVEGSSYNSPLHF
CDR3nt: TGTGCCAGCAGCGTAGAGGGGAGCTCCTATAATTCACCCCTCCACTTT
abundance: .
j_gene: TRBJ1-6
v_gene: TRBV9
d_gene: .

CDR3aa: CASSAWSGTGAEAFF
CDR3nt: TGTGCCAGCAGTGCCTGGTCCGGGACAGGGGCTGAAGCTTTCTTT
abundance: .
j_gene: TRBJ1-1
v_gene: TRBV25-1
d_gene: TRBD1

CDR3aa: CASSLGAGAYEQYF
CDR3nt: TGTGCCAGCAGCTTAGGGGCAGGGGCTTACGAGCAGTACTTC
abundance: .
j_gene: TRBJ2-7
v_gene: TRBV11-2
d_gene: .

CDR3aa: CASSQDTEYNEQFF
CDR3nt: TGTGCCAGCAGCCAAGACACGGAGTACAATGAGCAGTTCTTC
abundance: .
j_gene: TRBJ2-1
v_gene: TRBV7-9
d_gene: .

CDR3aa: CASSRQGRAYF
CDR3nt: TGTGCCAGCAGCCGACAGGGAAGAGCGTATTTT
abundance: .
j_gene: TRBJ2-3
v_gene: TRBV11-3
d_gene: TRBD1

CDR3aa: CASSSGGGREKYEQYF
CDR3nt: TGTGCCAGCAGCTCCGGGGGGGGCAGGGAAAAATACGAGCAGTACTTC
abundance: .
j_gene: TRBJ2-7
v_gene: TRBV7-9
d_gene: TRBD2

CDR3aa: CASSDYSEAFF
CDR3nt: TGTGCCAGCAGTGATTATTCTGAAGCTTTCTTT
abundance: .
j_gene: TRBJ1-1
v_gene: TRBV25-1
d_gene: .

CDR3aa: CASSRTPGGSGGYTF
CDR3nt: TGTGCCAGCAGCCGCACCCCAGGGGGGTCTGGAGGCTACACCTTC
abundance: .
j_gene: TRBJ1-2
v_gene: TRBV7-3
d_gene: TRBD1

CDR3aa: CASSSGVVAGAINEQFF
CDR3nt: TGTGCCAGCAGCTCCGGGGTGGTAGCGGGGGCGATCAATGAGCAGTTCTTC
abundance: .
j_gene: TRBJ2-1
v_gene: TRBV9
d_gene: TRBD2

CDR3aa: CASSYSLGYGYTF
CDR3nt: TGTGCCAGCAGTTACTCGTTAGGGTATGGCTACACCTTC
abundance: .
j_gene: TRBJ1-2
v_gene: TRBV6-5
d_gene: .

CDR3aa: CASSPRQGVTGELFF
CDR3nt: TGTGCCAGCAGCCCGAGGCAGGGGGTTACCGGGGAGCTGTTTTTT
abundance: .
j_gene: TRBJ2-2
v_gene: TRBV5-4
d_gene: TRBD1